Listed below are T cell receptor beta chains from one sample, sequenced in a study of blood T cell repertoires in COVID-19. Assay used: immunoSEQ multiplex PCR; TCRdb lists only in-frame clones, some missing. The table shows roughly 300,000 clones, with around 87% occurring only once. Sequenced: peripheral blood. The receptors were sampled from a woman aged 50 to 60 who had recovered from COVID-19. Both conserved end residues are part of each CDR3. Each record gives: J gene, clone size, D gene, V gene, CDR3 DNA, CDR3 protein. A D gene is named only where the DNA matches it firmly. Expanded clones are given a class, and other clones once, few, many or no size at all.

TRBJ2-3 NA NA TRBV2 TGTGCCAGCAGCCTCCTCACCCAGGGAGATACGCAGTATTTT CASSLLTQGDTQYF
TRBJ2-7 NA NA TRBV6-6 TGTGCCAGCAGTTTGGAGGTATACGAGCAGTACTTC CASSLEVYEQYF
TRBJ1-1 NA NA TRBV4-2 TGTGCCAGCAGCCAAGTCGTAACAGGGTTGACTGAAGCTTTCTTT CASSQVVTGLTEAFF
TRBJ1-1 few NA TRBV7-2 TGTGCCAGCAGCTTAGTCTCCAGAACAAACACTGAAGCTTTCTTT CASSLVSRTNTEAFF
TRBJ1-6 NA TRBD1 TRBV5-1 TGCGCCAGCAGCCCCGTACCGGGACAGAGTAATTCACCCCTCCACTTT CASSPVPGQSNSPLHF
TRBJ2-2 NA NA TRBV5-4 TGTGCCAGCAGCTTGGGAGGGAGGTCGAACACCGGGGAGCTGTTTTTT CASSLGGRSNTGELFF
TRBJ2-1 NA TRBD2 TRBV11-3 TGTGCCAGCAGCTTAGATGAGCTAGCGGGGGGTGAGCAGTTCTTC CASSLDELAGGEQFF
TRBJ1-5 few NA TRBV10-3 TGTGCCATCAGCCGGGAGGTCAATCAGCCCCAGCATTTT CAISREVNQPQHF
TRBJ2-1 NA NA TRBV7-2 TGTGCCAGCAGCTTTCACAGGGGGGGTGAGCAGTTCTTC CASSFHRGGEQFF
TRBJ1-4 NA NA TRBV5-1 TGCGCCAGCAGCTTGGTTCAGGGGACCACAACTAATGAAAAACTGTTTTTT CASSLVQGTTTNEKLFF
TRBJ1-4 NA NA TRBV11-2 TGTGCCAGCAGCTTACAGGGGAATGAAAAACTGTTTTTT CASSLQGNEKLFF
TRBJ1-4 NA NA TRBV19 TGTGCCAGTAGTATTCGGACTAATGAAAAACTGTTTTTT CASSIRTNEKLFF
TRBJ2-7 NA NA TRBV21-1 TGTGCCAGCAGCAACCGGGAGTACGAGCAGTACTTC CASSNREYEQYF
TRBJ2-2 NA NA TRBV6-2/TRBV6-3 TGTGCCAGCAGTTACTCGCGGAGGGGGCTCACCGGGGAGCTGTTTTTT CASSYSRRGLTGELFF
TRBJ1-6 NA NA TRBV10-3 TGTGCCATCAGTGGACAGCCGAATTCACCCCTCCACTTT CAISGQPNSPLHF
TRBJ1-6 NA TRBD1 TRBV6-5 TGTGCCAGCAGTTACTCAGGGGGCGCGTCTTCACCCCTCCACTTT CASSYSGGASSPLHF
TRBJ1-1 NA NA TRBV19 TGTGCCAGTACCAGGGGTCAGACTGAAGCTTTCTTT CASTRGQTEAFF
TRBJ1-1 few NA TRBV30 TGTGCCTGGAGCGCAGGGGAGGGCACTGAAGCTTTCTTT CAWSAGEGTEAFF
TRBJ2-7 NA NA TRBV12-1 TGTGCCAGCAGCCAGCTAACCCGGGGCTTC CASSQLTRGF
TRBJ2-1 NA NA TRBV6-1 TGTGCCAGCAGTGAAGGGTATAGGGGCAATGAGCAGTTCTTC CASSEGYRGNEQFF
TRBJ1-2 NA TRBD1 TRBV28 TGTGCCAGCAGCGAATCGGACAGGGGATATGGCTACACCTTC CASSESDRGYGYTF
TRBJ2-1 NA TRBD2 TRBV29-1 TGCAGCGTTGCCCCGAGGACTAGCGGTCACAATGAGCAGTTCTTC CSVAPRTSGHNEQFF
TRBJ2-7 NA TRBD2 TRBV7-2 TGTGCCAGCAGCCCGAGGACTAGCGGGAGTGGCGAGCAGTACTTC CASSPRTSGSGEQYF
TRBJ2-5 NA TRBD2 TRBV3-1/TRBV3-2 TGTGCCAGCAGCCAGGGCGGGGGAGGAGAGACCCAGTACTTC CASSQGGGGETQYF
TRBJ1-5 NA NA TRBV27 TGTGCCAGCAGTCGAACAGGTATAGATCAGCCCCAGCATTTT CASSRTGIDQPQHF
TRBJ1-5 NA NA TRBV19 TGTGCCAGTAGTATAGGACAGAGAAATCAGCCCCAGCATTTT CASSIGQRNQPQHF
TRBJ2-5 once TRBD1 TRBV28 TGTGCCAGCAGAAAACAGGGGGCCGAGACCCAGTACTTC CASRKQGAETQYF
TRBJ2-1 NA TRBD2 TRBV7-7 TGTGCTAGCAGCCCCGGGACTAGCGAAAACAATGAGCAGTTCTTC CASSPGTSENNEQFF
TRBJ2-5 NA NA TRBV5-5 TGTGCCACTCCCCCCCAAGAGACCCAGTACTTC CATPPQETQYF
TRBJ2-5 NA TRBD2 TRBV3-1/TRBV3-2 TGTGCCAGCAGCCAAGATAGGACTAGCGGGAGTTCGTGGGAGACCCAGTACTTC CASSQDRTSGSSWETQYF
TRBJ2-3 NA TRBD2 TRBV11-2 TGTGCCAGCAGTTTATGGACTAGCGGGGTTGCAGATACGCAGTATTTT CASSLWTSGVADTQYF
TRBJ2-3 NA NA TRBV24-1 TGTGCCACCAGTGATTCGGAGGGCCCTCGTCCAGATACGCAGTATTTT CATSDSEGPRPDTQYF
TRBJ1-5 NA TRBD1 TRBV19 TGTGCCAGTAGTACACCGGGACAGAGCAATCAGCCCCAGCATTTT CASSTPGQSNQPQHF
TRBJ1-5 NA TRBD1 TRBV6-5 TGTGCCAGCGGGTCCGGGACAGGGAGCCGGCAGCCCCAGCATTTT CASGSGTGSRQPQHF
TRBJ2-7 NA TRBD1 TRBV6-5 TGTGCCAGCAGTTCAGGGGGTGTCTACGAGCAGTACTTC CASSSGGVYEQYF
TRBJ2-1 NA TRBD2 TRBV9 TGTGCCAGCACCGCGGGAGACCTCAATGAGCAGTTCTTC CASTAGDLNEQFF
TRBJ1-5 NA NA TRBV27 TGTGCCAGCAGTTTAAGACGGAACCTAGGGCCCCAGCATTTT CASSLRRNLGPQHF
TRBJ2-1 once NA TRBV7-3 TGTGCCAGCAGTCTAGGGGGACTATCCCTTAGCTCCTACAATGAGCAGTTCTTC CASSLGGLSLSSYNEQFF